The 29 T cell receptor beta chains reported below all come from one sample, sequenced in a study of CD8 T cells in ankylosing spondylitis. TCRdb processed the 5' RACE reads anew with MiXCR; each CDR3 protein has one entry. Altogether about 240,000 distinct CDR3 sequences are present, roughly a tenth being singletons, with the ten largest covering less than 3%. Sample: blood, either unsorted or a sorted T cell fraction (not recorded which). These receptors were taken from a male donor with ankylosing spondylitis or in good health (not recorded which).

The rearrangement joins TRBV12-3 or TRBV12-4 to TRBJ2-1, with 9 bases matching TRBD2. The ends lost 11 bases at V and 0 bases at J; junction bases unmatched: 20. This CDR3 has 19 amino acids. The CDR3 loop reads CAFSLAAAGGPSSYNEQFF. CDR3 coding DNA: TGTGCCTTCAGTTTAGCGGCAGCGGGAGGTCCAAGCTCCTACAATGAGCAGTTCTTC.

This clonotype showed up many times. The J gene is TRBJ2-7, the V gene TRBV29-1, with 7 bases identical to TRBD1. The CDR3 consists of 13 residues. Losses at the gene ends were 6 bases for V and 0 bases for J; bases not matched to a gene: 5. Germline V lookup: CDR1 SQVTM, CDR2 ANQGSEA. CDR3 in amino acids: CSVVTGDSYEQYF. DNA of the CDR3: TGCAGCGTAGTCACAGGGGACTCCTACGAGCAGTACTTC.

This clonotype was observed at least ten times. The chain uses TRBV9 and TRBJ2-4; 9 nucleotides line up with TRBD2. This CDR3 comprises 17 residues. The germline V gene has CDR1 SGDLS and CDR2 YYNGEE. With 3 bases clipped from V and 6 bases from J, the junction kept 13 bases outside the gene matches. The CDR3 sequence: CASSGGGDSSGRNIQYF. The CDR3 DNA is TGTGCCAGCAGCGGCGGGGGGGATTCTAGCGGGCGAAACATTCAGTACTTC.

This clonotype was picked up many times. V usage is TRBV12-3 or TRBV12-4 and J usage is TRBJ2-2; TRBD1 is a possible D gene (5 bases). V dropped 6 bases and J dropped 6 bases, with 11 bases sitting between them. This CDR3 has 13 residues. CDR3 DNA: TGTGCCAGCAGACCGAAGGGGTCCGGGGAGCTGTTTTTT. Translated, it gives CASRPKGSGELFF.

This clonotype was recorded many times. The rearrangement joins TRBV11-2 to TRBJ2-1; possibly TRBD2 for D (5 bases). The germline V and J ends were trimmed by 2 bases and 7 bases, with 9 bases remaining between them. The CDR3 has 13 amino acids. Germline V gives CDR1 SGHAT, CDR2 FQNNGV. Here the CDR3 DNA reads TGTGCCAGCAGCTTATCCCGAGGGAATGAGCAGTTCTTC. Its protein product is CASSLSRGNEQFF.

This clonotype was seen a few times. A much larger clone differs from this one at a single base, so this may be a read error. This chain joins TRBV20-1 and TRBJ1-2; 9 positions agree with TRBD1. CDR1 is DFQATT and CDR2 is SNEGSKA in the germline V gene (reference sequence). This CDR3 region has 12 residues. The J segment lost 9 bases and the V segment lost 5 bases, leaving 7 bases of the junction unmatched. CDR3 amino acids: CSAARTGECYTF. In nucleotides, the CDR3 is TGCAGTGCTGCCCGGACAGGGGAGTGCTACACCTTC.

This clonotype turned up a few times. The rearrangement joins TRBV2 to TRBJ2-5; D not certain. CDR3 length: 12 amino acids. Trimming stripped 4 bases from V and 5 bases from J, with 8 bases between. Germline assignment: CDR1 SNHLY and CDR2 FYNNEI. Here the CDR3 DNA reads TGTGCCAGCAGTGTGAAGAGGGAGACCCAGTACTTC. Amino acids: CASSVKRETQYF. Full variable domain (missing parts from reference TRBV2 and TRBJ2-5): EPEVTQTPSHQVTQMGQEVILRCVPISNHLYFYWYRQILGQKVEFLVSFYNNEISEKSEIFDDQFSVERPDGSNFTLKIRSTKLEDSAMYFCASSVKRETQYFGPGTRLLVL.

Ten or more counts support this clonotype. The rearrangement joins TRBV5-1 to TRBJ2-3; 9 bases line up with TRBD2. Losses at the gene ends were 1 base for V and 3 bases for J; bases not matched to a gene: 6. Per germline, CDR1 SGHRS and CDR2 YFSETQ. CDR3 length: 16 amino acids. For the CDR3, the DNA is TGCGCCAGCAGCTTGTCAGCGGGAGGAGGGACAGATACGCAGTATTTT. Amino acids: CASSLSAGGGTDTQYF.

This clonotype was recorded many times. The chain is built from TRBV12-3 or TRBV12-4 and TRBJ2-1; D may be TRBD1 or TRBD2 (5 bases each). The CDR3 has 18 amino acids. Trimming pared 6 bases from V and 4 bases from J, leaving 25 bases between. In nucleotides, the CDR3 is TGTGCCAGCAGGGGGGTGACGACCCTTCACGGATTATACAATGAGCAGTTCTTC. Translating it yields CASRGVTTLHGLYNEQFF.

Ten or more counts support this clonotype. This chain joins TRBV29-1 and TRBJ1-4; D not resolved. V dropped 7 bases and J dropped 6 bases, with 12 bases sitting between them. This CDR3 is built from 12 residues. Germline CDR1 and CDR2: SQVTM and ANQGSEA. This chain's CDR3 is CSGTLADEKLFF. CDR3 DNA: TGCAGCGGAACTCTGGCGGATGAAAAACTGTTTTTT.

The table lists this clonotype with many counts. This CDR3 reads CASSLPGGGTFYEQYF. DNA of the CDR3: TGCGCCAGCAGCCTCCCGGGGGGGGGGACCTTCTACGAGCAGTACTTC. This chain uses TRBV5-1 with TRBJ2-7; 8 nucleotides match TRBD2. Germline CDR1 reads SGHRS; CDR2 reads YFSETQ. The V and J ends lost 4 bases and 3 bases, in that order; junction bases with no gene match: 12. The CDR3 is 16 residues long.

There are many counts of this clonotype. CDR3 in amino acids: CASTVRDPAGELFF. CDR3 coding DNA: TGCGCCAGCACCGTCCGGGACCCCGCCGGGGAGCTGTTTTTT. The V gene is TRBV5-1, the J gene TRBJ2-2, with D perhaps given as TRBD1 or TRBD2 (5 bases each). From germline, CDR1 is SGHRS and CDR2 YFSETQ. The CDR3 is made up of 14 amino acids. Trimming took 6 bases from V and 6 from J, leaving 15 bases between them.

This clonotype turned up a few times. The chain couples TRBV18 to TRBJ2-5; D ambiguous. Germline values: CDR1 KGHSH, CDR2 LQKENI. This CDR3 comprises 18 residues. The ends were cut back, 2 bases at V and 0 bases at J, with 19 bases in the middle. The CDR3 here is CASSPLVRRQLDQETQYF. The CDR3 DNA is TGTGCCAGCTCACCATTAGTAAGGCGGCAGTTGGACCAAGAGACCCAGTACTTC. Full variable domain (rest looked up from reference TRBV18 and TRBJ2-5): NAGVMQNPRHLVRRRGQEARLRCSPMKGHSHVYWYRQLPEEGLKFMVYLQKENIIDESGMPKERFSAEFPKEGPSILRIQQVVRGDSAAYFCASSPLVRRQLDQETQYFGPGTRLLVL.

The rearrangement joins TRBV7-9 to TRBJ2-1; TRBD2 agrees at 9 bases. J gave up 14 bases and V 7 bases, and 12 bases lay outside the gene matches. Germline V gives CDR1 SEHNR, CDR2 FQNEAQ (reference sequence). The CDR3 has 13 residues. The CDR3 spells CASTNLAGIIEFF. CDR3 sequence (DNA): TGTGCCAGCACCAATCTAGCGGGAATTATTGAGTTCTTC.

This chain uses TRBV28 with TRBJ1-5; D gene unclear. CDR1 and CDR2 from the germline V gene are MDHEN and SYDVKM. The CDR3 has 15 amino acids. V dropped 3 bases and J dropped 0 bases, with 9 bases sitting between them. DNA of the CDR3: TGTGCCAGCAGTTTGGACCCATCTAGCAATCAGCCCCAGCATTTT. Translation gives CASSLDPSSNQPQHF. The entire variable domain, with the rest obtained from reference TRBV28 and TRBJ1-5, is as follows: DVKVTQSSRYLVKRTGEKVFLECVQDMDHENMFWYRQDPGLGLRLIYFSYDVKMKEKGDIPEGYSVSREKKERFSLILESASTNQTSMYLCASSLDPSSNQPQHFGDGTRLSIL.

This clonotype was seen more than once but under ten times. The CDR3 sequence: CASSTGEKKNEQFF. DNA for the CDR3: TGTGCCAGCAGTACAGGGGAAAAGAAAAATGAGCAGTTCTTC. This rearrangement joins TRBV7-9 to TRBJ2-1, with TRBD1 identical over 7 bases. Germline CDR1 and CDR2: SEHNR and FQNEAQ (reference sequence). The CDR3 is made up of 14 amino acids. Trimming at V came to 6 bases and at J to 7 bases, leaving 9 bases not matched to a gene.

This clonotype has ten or more counts. The chain joins TRBV6-1 to TRBJ1-5; weak D call: TRBD1 (6 bases). The CDR3 runs 15 residues. Germline assignment: CDR1 MNHNS and CDR2 SASEGT. Trimming pared 6 bases from V and 5 bases from J, leaving 17 bases between. The CDR3 bases are TGTGCCAGCAGCCCAACAGGGACGGGTTATCAGCCCCAGCATTTT. Its translation: CASSPTGTGYQPQHF.

This chain uses TRBV20-1 with TRBJ1-1, with a possible D match to TRBD1 (6 bases). Trimming stripped 2 bases from V and 5 bases from J, with 15 bases between. The CDR3 contains 14 residues. The germline V gene encodes CDR1 DFQATT and CDR2 SNEGSKA (reference sequence). CDR3 sequence (DNA): TGCAGTGCTAGAATGGGGAGGGGGGGGACTGAAGCTTTCTTT. This sequence encodes CSARMGRGGTEAFF.

This chain joins TRBV12-3 or TRBV12-4 and TRBJ2-7; D might be TRBD2 (5 bases). V lost 10 bases, J lost 0 bases, and 13 bases lay in between. The CDR3 consists of 13 residues. CDR3 residues: CATEDGVSYEQYF. DNA for the CDR3: TGTGCCACCGAAGACGGGGTCTCCTACGAGCAGTACTTC.

This clonotype appeared many times. The chain has TRBV5-1 and TRBJ2-3; D is possibly TRBD1 or TRBD2 (5 bases each). The V and J ends lost 4 bases and 5 bases respectively, with 14 bases between them. The germline V gene has CDR1 SGHRS and CDR2 YFSETQ. The CDR3 totals 14 residues. Here the CDR3 DNA reads TGCGCCAGCAGCAGTGGGACCGCAGGAGATACGCAGTATTTT. Encoded protein: CASSSGTAGDTQYF.

This clonotype was seen ten or more times. The chain links TRBV29-1 to TRBJ2-1; D call uncertain. The CDR3 loop spans 12 amino acids. Germline CDR1 and CDR2: SQVTM and ANQGSEA. The V end lost 7 bases, the J end lost 4 bases, and 11 bases lay between the germline ends. CDR3 nucleotide sequence: TGCAGCGCCGACTCTACTTACAATGAGCAGTTCTTC. Amino acids: CSADSTYNEQFF.

This clonotype was recorded a few times. This sequence joins TRBV30 and TRBJ1-1; D uncertain. The CDR3 covers 12 residues. V lost 7 bases and J 5 bases, leaving 14 bases between the germline ends. Per germline, CDR1 GTSNPN and CDR2 SVGIG (reference sequence). This CDR3 reads CALRHVGTEAFF. CDR3 bases: TGTGCCTTAAGGCATGTCGGAACTGAAGCTTTCTTT.

This clonotype was observed at least ten times. V usage is TRBV12-3 or TRBV12-4 and J usage is TRBJ1-4; tentative D call: TRBD1 (5 bases). The germline V and J ends were trimmed by 5 bases and 3 bases, with 22 bases remaining between them. This CDR3 comprises 18 residues. This CDR3 is CASSPGPGVTTANEKLFF. The CDR3 DNA follows: TGTGCCAGCAGTCCGGGCCCGGGGGTAACGACGGCTAATGAAAAACTGTTTTTT.

This clonotype was counted many times. This chain links TRBV5-1 with TRBJ1-1, with a possible D match to TRBD1 (5 bases). Trimming shortened V by 3 bases and J by 2 bases, and 11 bases separated the two germline ends. Germline CDR1 and CDR2: SGHRS and YFSETQ. This CDR3 has 14 residues. The CDR3 region has the DNA TGCGCCAGCAGCTCACAGGAGGTAAACACTGAAGCTTTCTTT. It encodes CASSSQEVNTEAFF.

This clonotype was detected only a few times. The chain couples TRBV6-1 to TRBJ1-5; D is possibly TRBD1 (5 bases). The CDR3 is 16 amino acids. V dropped 3 bases and J dropped 9 bases, with 21 bases sitting between them. CDR1 is MNHNS and CDR2 is SASEGT in the germline V gene. CDR3 sequence reads: CASSDIPFGTAGPQHF. CDR3 nucleotide sequence: TGTGCCAGCAGTGATATTCCATTTGGGACCGCAGGGCCCCAGCATTTT.

This clonotype was seen repeatedly, ten times or more. The J gene is TRBJ2-3, the V gene TRBV7-2; 8 bases line up with TRBD2. Trimming at V came to 5 bases and at J to 3 bases, leaving 7 bases not matched to a gene. The CDR3 contains 15 residues. Germline CDR1 SGHTA, CDR2 FQGNSA. The CDR3 is CASSPGTRLTDTQYF. CDR3 nucleotides: TGTGCCAGCAGCCCCGGGACTAGGCTAACAGATACGCAGTATTTT.

The table lists this clonotype with many counts. V usage is TRBV9 and J usage is TRBJ2-1; D is unclear. Trimming left V 1 base short and J 8 bases short, with 19 bases between. The germline V gene has CDR1 SGDLS and CDR2 YYNGEE. There are 16 residues in the CDR3. This CDR3 is CASSVTVGQSRDEQFF. The CDR3 DNA reads TGTGCCAGCAGCGTAACTGTTGGCCAATCACGGGATGAGCAGTTCTTC.

This chain joins TRBV25-1 and TRBJ2-4; 7 bases align to TRBD2. Germline V gene lookup returns CDR1 MGHDK and CDR2 SYGVNS. The V gene end was trimmed by 3 bases and the J gene end by 7 bases; junction bases not matched to a gene: 6. The CDR3 has 14 amino acids. The CDR3 DNA reads as TGTGCCAGCAGTGACTCCGGGACTACTAACATTCAGTACTTC. It yields the protein CASSDSGTTNIQYF. The complete variable domain, with remaining parts taken from reference TRBV25-1 and TRBJ2-4, reads EADIYQTPRYLVIGTGKKITLECSQTMGHDKMYWYQQDPGMELHLIHYSYGVNSTEKGDLSSESTVSRIRTEHFPLTLESARPSHTSQYLCASSDSGTTNIQYFGAGTRLSVL.

This clonotype was picked up many times. V and J are TRBV7-2 and TRBJ1-1, with TRBD1 matching 7 bases. This CDR3 contains 15 residues. The germline gives CDR1 SGHTA, CDR2 FQGNSA. The V and J ends lost 1 base and 10 bases, in that order; junction bases with no gene match: 12. The CDR3 loop is CASSLESRDRAIAFF. The CDR3 DNA reads TGTGCCAGCAGCTTAGAATCGCGAGACAGGGCAATAGCTTTCTTT. Full variable domain (outside the CDR3, taken from reference TRBV7-2 and TRBJ1-1): GAGVSQSPSNKVTEKGKDVELRCDPISGHTALYWYRQSLGQGLEFLIYFQGNSAPDKSGLPSDRFSAERTGGSVSTLTIQRTQQEDSAVYLCASSLESRDRAIAFFGQGTRLTVV.